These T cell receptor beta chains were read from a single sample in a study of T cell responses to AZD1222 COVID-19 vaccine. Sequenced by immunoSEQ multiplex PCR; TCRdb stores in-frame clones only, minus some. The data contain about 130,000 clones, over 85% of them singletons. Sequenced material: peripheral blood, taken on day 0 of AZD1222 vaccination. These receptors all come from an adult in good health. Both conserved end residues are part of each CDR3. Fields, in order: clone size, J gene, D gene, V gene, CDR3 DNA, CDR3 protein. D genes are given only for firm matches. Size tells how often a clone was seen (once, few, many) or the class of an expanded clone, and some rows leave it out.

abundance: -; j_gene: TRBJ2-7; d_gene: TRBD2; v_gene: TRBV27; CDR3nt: TGTGCCAGCAGTTTGGCTAGCGGGGCCTACGAGCAGTACTTC; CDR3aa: CASSLASGAYEQYF
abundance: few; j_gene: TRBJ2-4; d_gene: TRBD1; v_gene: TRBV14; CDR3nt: TGTGCCAGCAGCCAAGATCTGACAGGGTCCAAAAACATTCAGTACTTC; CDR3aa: CASSQDLTGSKNIQYF
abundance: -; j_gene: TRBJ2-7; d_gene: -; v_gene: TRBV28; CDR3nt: TGTGCCAGCAGGACCCCCGGGCCCTCCGAGCAGTACTTC; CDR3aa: CASRTPGPSEQYF
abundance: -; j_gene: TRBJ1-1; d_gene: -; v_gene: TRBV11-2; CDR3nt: TGTGCCAGCAGCTTAACAGGTACATGGATGGGCACTGAAGCTTTCTTT; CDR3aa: CASSLTGTWMGTEAFF
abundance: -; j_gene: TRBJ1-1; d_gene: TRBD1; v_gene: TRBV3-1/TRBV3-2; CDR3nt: TGTGCCAGCAGCCTCATGACAGGGTTTCTGAGGGGCACTGAAGCTTTCTTT; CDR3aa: CASSLMTGFLRGTEAFF
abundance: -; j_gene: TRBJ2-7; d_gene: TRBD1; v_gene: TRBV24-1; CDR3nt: TGTGCCACCAGTGAAAGGGACAGAACCTACGAGCAGTACTTC; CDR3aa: CATSERDRTYEQYF
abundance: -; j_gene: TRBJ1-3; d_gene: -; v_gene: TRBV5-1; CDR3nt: TGCGCCAGCAGCGCCGTGGGTGACTCTGGAAACACCATATATTTT; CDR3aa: CASSAVGDSGNTIYF
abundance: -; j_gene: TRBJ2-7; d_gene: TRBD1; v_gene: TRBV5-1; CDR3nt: TGCGCCAGCAGCAAGGGACAGGGCGACGAGCAGTACTTC; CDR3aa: CASSKGQGDEQYF
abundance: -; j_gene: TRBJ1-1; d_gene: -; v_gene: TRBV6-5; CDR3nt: TGTGCCAGCAGTTACAAGGGGGTTCGGACTGAAGCTTTCTTT; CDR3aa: CASSYKGVRTEAFF
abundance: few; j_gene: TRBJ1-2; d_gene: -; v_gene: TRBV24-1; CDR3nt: TGTGCCACCAGTGATACAGGCTTCTATGGCTACACCTTC; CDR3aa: CATSDTGFYGYTF
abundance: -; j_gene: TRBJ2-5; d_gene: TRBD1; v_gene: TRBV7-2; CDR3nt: TGTGCCAGCAGCGCTCGACAGGGGTTAGTCCAAGAGACCCAGTACTTC; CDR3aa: CASSARQGLVQETQYF
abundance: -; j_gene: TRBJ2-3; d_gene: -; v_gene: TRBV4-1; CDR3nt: TGCGCCAGCAGCCAAGAAAATCGACCCGCGGATACGCAGTATTTT; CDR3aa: CASSQENRPADTQYF
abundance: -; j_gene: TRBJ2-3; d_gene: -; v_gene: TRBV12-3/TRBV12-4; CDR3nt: TGTGCCAGCAGCCTCAGTCCCTCAGATACGCAGTATTTT; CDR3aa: CASSLSPSDTQYF
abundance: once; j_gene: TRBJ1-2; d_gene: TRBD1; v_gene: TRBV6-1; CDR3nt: TGTGCCAGCAGGGAAGGACAGGGCGCTAACTATGGCTACACCTTC; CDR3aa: CASREGQGANYGYTF
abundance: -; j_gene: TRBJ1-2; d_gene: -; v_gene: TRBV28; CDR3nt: TGTGCCAGCAGTCCCTGGACAACCGATGGTGGCTACACCTTC; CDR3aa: CASSPWTTDGGYTF
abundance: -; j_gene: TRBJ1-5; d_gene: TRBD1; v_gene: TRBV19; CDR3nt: TGTGCCAGTAGTATGAGGGACAGGCGCTCTCCCCAGCATTTT; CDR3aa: CASSMRDRRSPQHF
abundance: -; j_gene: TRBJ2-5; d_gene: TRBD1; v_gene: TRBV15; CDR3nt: TGTGCCACCAGCCCTCGGGACAGGGGAGAGACCCAGTACTTC; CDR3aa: CATSPRDRGETQYF
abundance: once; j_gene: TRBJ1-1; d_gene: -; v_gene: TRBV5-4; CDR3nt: TGTGCCAGCCTGATGGACGTGAACACTGAAGCTTTCTTT; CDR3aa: CASLMDVNTEAFF
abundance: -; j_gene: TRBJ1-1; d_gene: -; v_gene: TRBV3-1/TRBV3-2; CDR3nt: TGTGCCAGCAGCCATGCCAGCGGGGGGACTGAAGCTTTCTTT; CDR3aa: CASSHASGGTEAFF
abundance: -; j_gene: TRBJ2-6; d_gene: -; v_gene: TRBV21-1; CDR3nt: TGTGCCAGCAGCAATTTATCCCAGGGCGGGACCGACGACTATCTCTCTGGGGCCAACGTCCTGACTTTC; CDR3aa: CASSNLSQGGTDDYLSGANVLTF
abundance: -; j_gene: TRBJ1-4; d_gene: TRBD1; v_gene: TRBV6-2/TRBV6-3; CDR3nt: TGTGCCAGCAGTAAGGACAGGCCGAATGAAAAACTGTTTTTT; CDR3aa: CASSKDRPNEKLFF
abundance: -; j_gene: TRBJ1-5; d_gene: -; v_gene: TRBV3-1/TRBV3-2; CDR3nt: TGTGCCAGCAGCCAGCGCCGGCAGCCCCAGCATTTT; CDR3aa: CASSQRRQPQHF
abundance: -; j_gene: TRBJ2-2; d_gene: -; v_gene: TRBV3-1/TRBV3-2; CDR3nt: TGTGCCAGCAGCCATAACGGGAACACCGGGGAGCTGTTTTTT; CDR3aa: CASSHNGNTGELFF
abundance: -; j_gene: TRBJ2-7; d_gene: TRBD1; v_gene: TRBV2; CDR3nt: TGTGCCAGCAGTTTGGGACAGTTAGAGCAGTACTTC; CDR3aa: CASSLGQLEQYF
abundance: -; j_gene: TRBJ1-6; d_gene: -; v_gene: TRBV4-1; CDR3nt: TGCGCCAGCAGCCAAGACCAGGGTGATGGTTATTCACCCCTCCACTTT; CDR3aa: CASSQDQGDGYSPLHF
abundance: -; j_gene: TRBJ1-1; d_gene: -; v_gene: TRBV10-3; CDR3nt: TGTGCCATCAGGGCCACAACCTCGGGCACTGAAGCTTTCTTT; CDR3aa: CAIRATTSGTEAFF
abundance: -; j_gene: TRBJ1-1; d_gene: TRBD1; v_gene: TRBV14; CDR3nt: TGTGCCAGCAGCCAAGACTATACAGGGGAGACTGAAGCTTTCTTT; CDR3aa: CASSQDYTGETEAFF
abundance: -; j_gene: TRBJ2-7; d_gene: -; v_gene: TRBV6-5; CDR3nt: TGTGCCACCCGGACGGCGGGCGGCTACGAGCAGTACTTC; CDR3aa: CATRTAGGYEQYF
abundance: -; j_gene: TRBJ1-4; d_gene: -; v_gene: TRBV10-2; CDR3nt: TGCGCCAGCAGTGATCTGTCCGTTAATGAAAAACTGTTTTTT; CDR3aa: CASSDLSVNEKLFF
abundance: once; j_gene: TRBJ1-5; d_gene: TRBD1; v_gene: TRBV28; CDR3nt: TGTGCCAGCAGTTTAAAATCTTGGGGGGACAGGGTGCGACGAAGCTATCAGCCCCAGCATTTT; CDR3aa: CASSLKSWGDRVRRSYQPQHF
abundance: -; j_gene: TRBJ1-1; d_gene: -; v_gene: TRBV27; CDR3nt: TGTGCCAGCAGTTTACTCGGGGGCAAGAACACTGAAGCTTTCTTT; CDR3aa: CASSLLGGKNTEAFF
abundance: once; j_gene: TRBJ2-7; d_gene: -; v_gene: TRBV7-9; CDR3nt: TGTGCCAGCAGCTTACGAGGGATCAGGGAAGAGCAGTACTTC; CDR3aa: CASSLRGIREEQYF
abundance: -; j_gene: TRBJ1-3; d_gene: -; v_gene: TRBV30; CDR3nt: TGTGCCTGGAGTGTTACCGGCAGCCCCTCTGGAAACACCATATATTTT; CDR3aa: CAWSVTGSPSGNTIYF
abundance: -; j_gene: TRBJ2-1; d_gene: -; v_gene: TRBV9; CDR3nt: TGTGCCAGCAGCCCACCGGCTGGGGGATCCTACAATGAGCAGTTCTTC; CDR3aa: CASSPPAGGSYNEQFF
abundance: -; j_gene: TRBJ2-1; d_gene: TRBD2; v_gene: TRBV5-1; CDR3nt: TGCGCCAGCAGCTTAACTGGGACTAGCGGGAGCTCCTACAATGAGCAGTTCTTC; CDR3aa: CASSLTGTSGSSYNEQFF
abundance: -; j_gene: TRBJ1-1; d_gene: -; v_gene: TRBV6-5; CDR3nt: TGTGCCAGCAGTAGAGGTTGGGGCACTGAAGCTTTCTTT; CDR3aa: CASSRGWGTEAFF
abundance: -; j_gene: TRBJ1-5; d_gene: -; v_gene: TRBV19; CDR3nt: TGTGCCAGTAGATCTGCCTATAGCAATCAGCCCCAGCATTTT; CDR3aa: CASRSAYSNQPQHF